These T cell receptor beta chains were read from a single sample in a study of cytomegalovirus exposure and HLA in healthy donors. Sequencing used immunoSEQ multiplex PCR; TCRdb keeps in-frame clones, though not all of them. Of about 140,000 clones listed, around 80% are singletons. The sample taken for sequencing was PBMCs. The receptors shown here come from a man aged 25-45 years in good health and CMV-seropositive. Both conserved end residues are part of each CDR3. D genes are given only for firm matches. Some rows mark clone size as missing; the rest say once, few, many or name a class of expanded clone.

v_call	clone_size	j_call	d_call	cdr3_length	cdr3_aa	cdr3_nt
TRBV7-8	.	TRBJ2-5	TRBD1	15	CASSSSSPGQGVQYF	TGTGCCAGCAGCTCCTCATCTCCGGGACAGGGGGTCCAGTACTTC
TRBV9	.	TRBJ2-7	.	15	CASSPRQESSYEQYF	TGTGCCAGCAGCCCCCGACAGGAGAGCTCCTACGAGCAGTACTTC
TRBV7-9	.	TRBJ1-3	.	13	CASGQYSGNTIYF	TGTGCCAGCGGACAGTACTCTGGAAACACCATATATTTT
TRBV7-9	.	TRBJ1-1	.	13	CSSSKRGNTEAFF	TGTTCCAGCAGCAAAAGGGGGAACACTGAAGCTTTCTTT
TRBV7-9	once	TRBJ2-5	.	14	CASSLDIDSGTQYF	TGTGCCAGCAGCTTAGATATAGACTCCGGGACCCAGTACTTC
TRBV4-1	once	TRBJ2-5	TRBD2	15	CASRLAGGAAETQYF	TGCGCCAGCCGACTAGCGGGGGGGGCCGCGGAGACCCAGTACTTC
TRBV9	.	TRBJ2-3	.	16	CASSVDPTVRTDTQYF	TGTGCCAGCAGCGTAGATCCCACAGTTCGCACAGATACGCAGTATTTT
TRBV5-4	once	TRBJ2-3	TRBD2	16	CASSPPSGGAIDTQYF	TGTGCCAGCAGCCCTCCTAGCGGGGGGGCAATAGATACGCAGTATTTT
TRBV30	.	TRBJ2-1	.	14	CAWSPLRAINEQFF	TGTGCCTGGAGTCCCCTCCGAGCGATCAATGAGCAGTTCTTC
TRBV7-3	.	TRBJ2-2	.	16	CASSLNPSGNTGELFF	TGTGCCAGCAGCTTAAACCCCTCGGGGAACACCGGGGAGCTGTTTTTT
TRBV4-2	.	TRBJ1-2	.	13	CASSQDRENGYTF	TGTGCCAGCAGCCAAGATCGTGAGAATGGCTACACCTTC
TRBV28	.	TRBJ2-2	.	14	CASSLSNPGGELFF	TGTGCCAGCAGTTTATCCAACCCCGGCGGGGAGCTGTTTTTT
TRBV6-1	.	TRBJ2-7	.	12	CASKGASYEQYF	TGTGCCAGCAAAGGGGCCTCCTACGAGCAGTACTTC
TRBV28	.	TRBJ2-7	.	14	CASTPSLGVHEQYF	TGTGCCAGCACCCCCTCGTTGGGAGTCCACGAGCAGTACTTC
TRBV9	.	TRBJ2-3	.	14	CASSFELSTDTQYF	TGTGCCAGCAGCTTCGAGCTCAGCACAGATACGCAGTATTTT
TRBV7-9	.	TRBJ2-1	TRBD2	16	CASSRGSGGSYNEQFF	TGTGCCAGCAGCCGGGGAAGCGGGGGCTCCTACAATGAGCAGTTCTTC
TRBV9	.	TRBJ2-5	.	14	CASGEGGNQETQYF	TGTGCCAGCGGCGAAGGGGGAAACCAAGAGACCCAGTACTTC
TRBV10-3	.	TRBJ2-7	TRBD2	17	CAISSLTDSGFSYEQYF	TGTGCCATCTCTAGCCTCACCGATAGCGGGTTCTCCTACGAGCAGTACTTC
TRBV6-5	once	TRBJ2-7	TRBD2	15	CASSYGERGSYEQYF	TGTGCCAGCAGTTACGGGGAGCGGGGCTCCTACGAGCAGTACTTC
TRBV6-5	once	TRBJ1-2	.	12	CASSVQNYGYTF	TGTGCCAGCAGCGTTCAGAACTATGGCTACACCTTC
TRBV14	.	TRBJ2-3	TRBD2	20	CASSQDRGTTAGEVTDTQYF	TGTGCCAGCAGCCAAGATAGGGGAACGACTGCGGGAGAGGTCACAGATACGCAGTATTTT
TRBV28	.	TRBJ2-7	.	16	CASSLFIGGTWSEQYF	TGTGCCAGCAGTTTATTCATTGGGGGGACGTGGAGCGAGCAGTACTTC
TRBV7-2	few	TRBJ2-3	.	16	CASSFFGAEVGDTQYF	TGTGCCAGCAGCTTTTTTGGAGCAGAGGTAGGAGATACGCAGTATTTT
TRBV27	.	TRBJ2-5	TRBD2	17	CASSLSRTSGSGETQYF	TGTGCCAGCAGTTTATCCCGGACTAGCGGGAGTGGGGAGACCCAGTACTTC
TRBV10-2	.	TRBJ2-2	.	15	CASSEDRSNTGELFF	TGCGCCAGCAGTGAGGACAGGTCGAACACCGGGGAGCTGTTTTTT
TRBV28	.	TRBJ1-5	.	13	CASRGVEGQPQHF	TGTGCCAGCAGGGGGGTGGAGGGTCAGCCCCAGCATTTT
TRBV28	.	TRBJ1-2	TRBD1	17	CASSFPPGQIPNYGYTF	TGTGCCAGCAGTTTTCCCCCGGGACAGATACCTAACTATGGCTACACCTTC
TRBV2	.	TRBJ2-7	TRBD2	14	CASTWEGLRYEQYF	TGTGCCAGCACCTGGGAGGGGTTGAGGTACGAGCAGTACTTC
TRBV9	.	TRBJ2-1	.	14	CASSVEHSYNEQFF	TGTGCCAGCAGCGTAGAGCATTCCTACAATGAGCAGTTCTTC
TRBV7-5	.	TRBJ2-7	.	15	CVRTQDGTNHYEQYF	TGTGTCAGAACCCAAGATGGGACTAACCACTACGAGCAGTACTTC
TRBV19	.	TRBJ1-4	.	13	CATRRVTGEKLFF	TGTGCCACTCGGAGGGTTACGGGTGAAAAACTGTTTTTT
TRBV27	.	TRBJ2-7	TRBD1	15	CASSRDRGSFYEQYF	TGTGCCAGCAGTAGGGACAGGGGGAGCTTTTACGAGCAGTACTTC
TRBV19	few	TRBJ2-1	.	13	CASSNPGVNEQFF	TGTGCCAGTAGTAACCCGGGAGTCAATGAGCAGTTCTTC
TRBV28	once	TRBJ2-2	.	13	CASSFRVTGELFF	TGTGCCAGCAGTTTTCGGGTTACCGGGGAGCTGTTTTTT
TRBV19	once	TRBJ2-7	TRBD1	14	CASRQGAASYEQYF	TGTGCCAGTAGACAGGGGGCGGCATCCTACGAGCAGTACTTC
TRBV6-5	once	TRBJ1-6	.	15	CASSYSASYNSPLHF	TGTGCCAGCAGTTACTCGGCCTCCTATAATTCACCCCTCCACTTT
TRBV4-2	.	TRBJ2-5	TRBD2	19	CASSQERLRAAGGVETQYF	TGTGCCAGCAGCCAGGAGAGGCTTCGAGCGGCGGGAGGGGTCGAGACCCAGTACTTC
TRBV27	.	TRBJ2-1	.	14	CASSLSGDYNEQFF	TGTGCCAGCAGCTTAAGCGGAGACTACAATGAGCAGTTCTTC
TRBV5-1	.	TRBJ2-2	.	15	CASSFESTNTGELFF	TGCGCCAGCAGCTTCGAGTCTACGAACACCGGGGAGCTGTTTTTT
TRBV29-1	.	TRBJ2-3	TRBD1	15	CSVEVGTGPTDTQYF	TGCAGCGTTGAAGTCGGGACAGGGCCCACAGATACGCAGTATTTT
TRBV11-3	.	TRBJ2-1	TRBD2	15	CASSLEAGGLNEQFF	TGTGCCAGCAGCTTAGAAGCGGGAGGGCTCAATGAGCAGTTCTTC
TRBV7-6	once	TRBJ2-7	TRBD2	16	CASSEGLAGGSYEQYF	TGTGCCAGCAGCGAAGGACTAGCGGGAGGCTCCTACGAGCAGTACTTC
TRBV9	.	TRBJ2-2	TRBD2	16	CASSVQGHAGDGELFF	TGTGCCAGCAGCGTACAGGGTCACGCGGGGGACGGGGAGCTGTTTTTT
TRBV7-3	.	TRBJ1-6	TRBD1	14	CASSLTGSNSPLHF	TGTGCCAGCAGCTTGACAGGGAGTAATTCACCCCTCCACTTT
TRBV5-1	.	TRBJ2-3	TRBD1	15	CASRQGVALGDTQYF	TGCGCCAGTAGACAGGGAGTGGCGCTCGGAGATACGCAGTATTTT
TRBV6-5	.	TRBJ1-3	.	13	CASSQGLSNTIYF	TGTGCCAGCAGTCAGGGACTTTCAAACACCATATATTTT
TRBV7-3	.	TRBJ2-1	.	13	CASSLSGSGEQFF	TGTGCCAGCAGCTTATCAGGGTCCGGGGAGCAGTTCTTC
TRBV7-6	.	TRBJ1-1	TRBD1	14	CASSSYRGNTEAFF	TGTGCCAGCAGCTCGTACAGGGGCAACACTGAAGCTTTCTTT
TRBV30	.	TRBJ1-5	TRBD1	13	CAWSAQGEQPQHF	TGTGCCTGGAGTGCCCAGGGGGAGCAGCCCCAGCATTTT
TRBV6-6	.	TRBJ1-1	.	13	CASTPGSPSEAFF	TGTGCCAGCACTCCCGGGTCCCCTTCTGAAGCTTTCTTT
TRBV28	.	TRBJ1-5	.	13	CAGSGESNQPQHF	TGTGCCGGGTCTGGGGAGAGCAATCAGCCCCAGCATTTT
TRBV19	.	TRBJ1-1	TRBD1	15	CASSGRQGAGTEAFF	TGTGCCAGTAGTGGAAGGCAGGGGGCTGGGACTGAAGCTTTCTTT
TRBV5-1	.	TRBJ2-6	TRBD2	17	CASSFLAGSSGANVLTF	TGCGCCAGCAGCTTCCTAGCGGGTAGCTCTGGGGCCAACGTCCTGACTTTC